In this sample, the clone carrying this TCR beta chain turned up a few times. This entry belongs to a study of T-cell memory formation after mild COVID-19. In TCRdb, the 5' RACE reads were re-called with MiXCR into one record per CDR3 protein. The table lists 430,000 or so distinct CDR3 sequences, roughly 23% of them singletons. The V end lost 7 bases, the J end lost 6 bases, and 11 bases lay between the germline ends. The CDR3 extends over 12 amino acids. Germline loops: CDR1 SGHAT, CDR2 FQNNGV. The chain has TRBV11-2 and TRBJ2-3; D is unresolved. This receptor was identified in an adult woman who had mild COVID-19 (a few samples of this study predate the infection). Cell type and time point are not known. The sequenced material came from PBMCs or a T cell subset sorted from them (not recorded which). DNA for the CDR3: TGTGCCAGCACCCCGGGCGCGGATACGCAGTATTTT. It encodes CASTPGADTQYF.